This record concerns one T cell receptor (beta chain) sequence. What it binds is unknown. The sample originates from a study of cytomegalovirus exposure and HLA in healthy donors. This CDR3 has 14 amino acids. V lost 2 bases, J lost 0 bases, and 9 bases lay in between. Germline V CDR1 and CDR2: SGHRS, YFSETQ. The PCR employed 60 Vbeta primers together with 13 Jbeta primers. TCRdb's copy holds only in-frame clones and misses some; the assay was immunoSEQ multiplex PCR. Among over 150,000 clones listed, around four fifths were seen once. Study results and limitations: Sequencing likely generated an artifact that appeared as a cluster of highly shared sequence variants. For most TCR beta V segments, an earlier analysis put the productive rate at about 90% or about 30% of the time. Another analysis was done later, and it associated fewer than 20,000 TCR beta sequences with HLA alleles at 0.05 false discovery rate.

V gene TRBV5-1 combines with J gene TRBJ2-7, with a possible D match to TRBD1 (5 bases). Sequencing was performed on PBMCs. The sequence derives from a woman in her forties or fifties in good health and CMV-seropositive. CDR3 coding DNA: TGCGCCAGCAGCTTCAGGGCAACCTCCTACGAGCAGTACTTC. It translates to CASSFRATSYEQYF.